The 20 T cell receptor beta chains listed next were all sequenced from one sample in a study of T cell responses to AZD1222 COVID-19 vaccine. Method: immunoSEQ multiplex PCR; TCRdb's copy keeps in-frame clones and lacks some. Of under 50,000 clones listed, 70% to 90% are singletons. This material consisted of peripheral blood, taken 28 days after the second AZD1222 dose. Source of these receptors: an adult who received the AZD1222 COVID-19 vaccine.

The chain is built from TRBV4-1 and TRBJ2-2, with 8 bases identical to TRBD2. The germline V gene has CDR1 MGHRA and CDR2 YSYEKL. V lost 3 bases and J lost 6; bases outside the gene matches: 12. CDR3 size: 17 residues. The CDR3 here is CASSQPTGGTRAGELFF. CDR3 nucleotides: TGCGCCAGCAGCCAGCCCACGGGAGGGACGCGTGCCGGGGAGCTGTTTTTT.

In its sample, this clone was seen once. A read error may account for a junction end that differs from germline. The chain's CDR3 is CASSPNAGTGDQPQHF. The CDR3 DNA follows: TGTGCCAGCAGCCCTAACGCCGGGACAGGGGATCAACCCCAGCATTTT. The chain recombines TRBV14 with TRBJ1-5; 10 positions agree with TRBD1. Germline loops: CDR1 SGHDN, CDR2 FVKESK. The CDR3 has 16 amino acids.

The DNA of the CDR3 is TGTGCCAGCAGCCTGACGGGGTCTATTTGGCAGTATTTT. It yields the protein CASSLTGSIWQYF. The chain joins TRBV11-2 to TRBJ2-3; tentatively, D is TRBD2 (5 bases). Germline V gene sequence: CDR1 SGHAT, CDR2 FQNNGV. This CDR3 contains 13 residues. V lost 5 bases and J lost 11, with 17 bases in between. Full variable domain (remainder filled in from reference TRBV11-2 and TRBJ2-3): EAGVAQSPRYKIIEKRQSVAFWCNPISGHATLYWYQQILGQGPKLLIQFQNNGVVDDSQLPKDRFSAERLKGVDSTLKIQPAKLEDSAVYLCASSLTGSIWQYFGPGTRLTVL.

The V call is TRBV5-4, the J call TRBJ2-2; 9 bases fit TRBD2. Looked up from germline, CDR1 is SGHNT and CDR2 is YYREEE (reference sequence). The CDR3 is made up of 16 amino acids. V was pared by 0 bases and J by 9 bases, with 9 bases of the junction left unmatched. CDR3 DNA: TGTGCCAGCAGCTTGGCCGGGGCGGGAGGGCCGCGGGAGCTGTTTTTT. Translating it yields CASSLAGAGGPRELFF.

The V call is TRBV6-1, the J call TRBJ2-7, with a possible D match to TRBD2 (5 bases). The CDR3 is 13 amino acids. Trimming cost V 6 bases and J 6 bases, with 15 bases left between them. Per the germline V gene, CDR1 is MNHNS and CDR2 is SASEGT. CDR3 bases: TGTGCCAGCAGCTTTAGGACTGCGCCCGAGCAGTACTTC. This sequence encodes CASSFRTAPEQYF.

V gene TRBV29-1 combines with J gene TRBJ2-3, with D possibly being TRBD2 (6 bases). CDR3 length: 14 residues. Trimming stripped 6 bases from V and 4 bases from J, with 17 bases between. CDR1 and CDR2 (germline): SQVTM, ANQGSEA. The CDR3 sequence is CSVGTRLFSDTQYF. The CDR3 nucleotides read TGCAGCGTGGGGACTCGTTTATTTTCAGATACGCAGTATTTT.

The chain uses TRBV20-1 and TRBJ1-5, with D unclear. CDR3 length equals 13 residues. The germline V gene encodes CDR1 DFQATT and CDR2 SNEGSKA (reference sequence). Trimming removed 4 bases at V and 0 bases at J, with 7 bases between. CDR3 region: CSANENSNQPQHF. For the CDR3, the DNA is TGCAGTGCTAATGAAAATAGCAATCAGCCCCAGCATTTT.

The rearrangement joins TRBV5-1 to TRBJ2-1; D is possibly TRBD1 (6 bases). The CDR3 runs 13 residues. V lost 5 bases to trimming and J lost 6 bases, with 12 bases between them. Looked up from germline, CDR1 is SGHRS and CDR2 is YFSETQ. The CDR3 coding sequence is TGCGCCAGCAGGTCTCTAGGGGGCAATGAGCAGTTCTTC. This gives the protein CASRSLGGNEQFF.

This clone came up a few times. The V call is TRBV7-9, the J call TRBJ1-3, with 7 positions matching TRBD1. The CDR3 is 16 residues long. The V gene end was trimmed by 4 bases and the J gene end by 3 bases; junction bases not matched to a gene: 9. Germline V gene sequence: CDR1 SEHNR, CDR2 FQNEAQ (reference sequence). Here the CDR3 DNA reads TGTGCCAGCAGCTCTGGGGACAGCGCTTTTGGAAACACCATATATTTT. Amino acids: CASSSGDSAFGNTIYF.

The V call is TRBV2, the J call TRBJ2-7; 7 bases are a match to TRBD1. This CDR3 is 15 amino acids long. V trimming: 6 bases; J trimming: 0 bases; junction bases outside the gene matches: 8. CDR1 SNHLY and CDR2 FYNNEI come from the germline V gene. CDR3 protein: CASRVWTGPSYEQYF. The CDR3 nucleotides are TGTGCCAGCAGAGTTTGGACAGGTCCCTCCTACGAGCAGTACTTC.

This chain links TRBV5-1 with TRBJ1-1, with a tentative D call TRBD1 (6 bases). V was clipped by 4 bases and J by 1 base, with 11 bases between them. The CDR3 has 14 residues. Germline CDR1 and CDR2: SGHRS and YFSETQ. The CDR3 here is CASSGMGQNTEAFF. The CDR3 region has the DNA TGCGCCAGCAGCGGAATGGGACAGAACACTGAAGCTTTCTTT.

The chain employs TRBV5-1 and TRBJ2-7; 9 bases map to TRBD1. This CDR3 is 15 amino acids long. The ends lost 1 base at V and 3 bases at J; junction bases unmatched: 5. Germline CDR1 reads SGHRS; CDR2 reads YFSETQ. The CDR3 nucleotides read TGCGCCAGCAGCTTGACAGGGGGCATGGGCTACGAGCAGTACTTC. Amino acid sequence: CASSLTGGMGYEQYF.

The V call is TRBV3-1 (or the pseudogene TRBV3-2), the J call TRBJ2-4, with 7 bases fitting TRBD1. The CDR3 covers 17 residues. V shed 0 bases and J 0 bases; nucleotides not matched to a gene: 5. Per the germline V gene, CDR1 is LGHDT and CDR2 is YNNKEL (reference sequence). The DNA for the CDR3 is TGTGCCAGCAGCCAAGATCTCCCAGGGGGAGCCAAAAACATTCAGTACTTC. Its protein is CASSQDLPGGAKNIQYF.

V usage is TRBV28 and J usage is TRBJ1-2; TRBD1 matches at 8 bases. CDR1 and CDR2 (germline): MDHEN, SYDVKM. V lost 2 bases to trimming and J lost 7 bases; unmatched junction nucleotides: 3. This CDR3 region has 13 residues. The CDR3 region is CASSLPGGSGYTF. The CDR3 DNA reads TGTGCCAGCAGTTTACCAGGGGGCTCTGGCTACACCTTC.

The chain has TRBV15 and TRBJ2-3; unclear D gene. Trimming removed 0 bases from V and 6 bases from J, with 4 bases in between. In germline, CDR1 is LNHNV, CDR2 YYDKDF (reference sequence). The CDR3 has 12 amino acids. The CDR3 loop reads CATSRDFDTQYF. The CDR3 coding sequence is TGTGCCACCAGCAGAGATTTTGATACGCAGTATTTT.

CDR3 region: CASSFTLEQYF. The CDR3 bases are TGTGCCAGCAGCTTTACCCTGGAGCAGTACTTC. V gene TRBV7-9 combines with J gene TRBJ2-7; D not resolved. This CDR3 contains 11 residues. Trimming removed 3 bases from V and 7 bases from J, with 7 bases in between. Germline V gives CDR1 SEHNR, CDR2 FQNEAQ (reference sequence).

V is TRBV4-1 and J is TRBJ2-7, with TRBD1 matching over 8 bases. Trimming cost V 3 bases and J 2 bases; bases outside gene matches: 12. This CDR3 spans 17 amino acids. Germline CDR1 reads MGHRA; CDR2 reads YSYEKL. This CDR3 is CASSHTSLGTGAYEQYF. The CDR3 DNA sequence: TGCGCCAGCAGCCACACCTCCTTAGGGACAGGAGCCTACGAGCAGTACTTC.

This chain uses TRBV9 with TRBJ1-5; D is ambiguous. The V gene lost 0 bases and the J gene lost 2 bases, with 6 bases spanning the gap. The CDR3 has 14 amino acids. Per germline, CDR1 SGDLS and CDR2 YYNGEE. The CDR3 is CASSVGGGNQPQHF. For the CDR3, the DNA is TGTGCCAGCAGCGTAGGTGGCGGCAATCAGCCCCAGCATTTT.

V is TRBV14 and J is TRBJ1-1, with 9 nucleotides matching TRBD1. Germline CDR1 is SGHDN and CDR2 is FVKESK. J lost 0 bases, V lost 8 bases, and 10 bases had no gene match. The CDR3 loop spans 16 amino acids. The CDR3 DNA is TGTGCCAGCGGAACAGGGACAGGGCCCATGAACACTGAAGCTTTCTTT. Translating it yields CASGTGTGPMNTEAFF. The whole variable domain, filled in from reference TRBV14 and TRBJ1-1, reads EAGVTQFPSHSVIEKGQTVTLRCDPISGHDNLYWYRRVMGKEIKFLLHFVKESKQDESGMPNNRFLAERTGGTYSTLKVQPAELEDSGVYFCASGTGTGPMNTEAFFGQGTRLTVV.

J is TRBJ2-7 and V is TRBV12-3 or TRBV12-4; 11 bases agree with TRBD1. The CDR3 is 13 residues long. V lost 7 bases, J lost 3 bases, and 2 bases stayed unmatched. This CDR3 is CASKGQGGYEQYF. The CDR3 DNA follows: TGTGCCAGCAAGGGACAGGGGGGCTACGAGCAGTACTTC.